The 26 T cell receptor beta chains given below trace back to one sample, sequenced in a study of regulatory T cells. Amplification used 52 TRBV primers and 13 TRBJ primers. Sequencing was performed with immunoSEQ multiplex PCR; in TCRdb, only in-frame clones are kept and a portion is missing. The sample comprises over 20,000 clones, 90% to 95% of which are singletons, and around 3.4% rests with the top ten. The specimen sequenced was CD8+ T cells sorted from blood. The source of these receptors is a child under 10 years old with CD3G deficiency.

The CDR3 here is CASSSHVSAETQYF. CDR3 in DNA: TGTGCCAGCAGCTCCCACGTATCGGCGGAGACCCAGTACTTC. The chain has TRBV5-5 and TRBJ2-5; no clear D gene. Trimming stripped 3 bases from V and 5 bases from J, with 14 bases between. The CDR3 has 14 amino acids. Germline V gene data show CDR1 as SGHKS and CDR2 as YYEKEE (reference sequence).

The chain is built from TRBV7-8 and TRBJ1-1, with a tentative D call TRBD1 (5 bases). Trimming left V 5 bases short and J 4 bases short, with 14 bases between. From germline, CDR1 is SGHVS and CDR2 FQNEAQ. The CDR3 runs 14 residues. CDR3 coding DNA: TGTGCCAGCAGCCCCCGAGGGGACGGCACTGAAGCTTTCTTT. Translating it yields CASSPRGDGTEAFF. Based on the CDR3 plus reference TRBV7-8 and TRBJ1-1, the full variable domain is GAGVSQSPRYKVAKRGQDVALRCDPISGHVSLFWYQQALGQGPEFLTYFQNEAQLDKSGLPSDRFFAERPEGSVSTLKIQRTQQEDSAVYLCASSPRGDGTEAFFGQGTRLTVV.

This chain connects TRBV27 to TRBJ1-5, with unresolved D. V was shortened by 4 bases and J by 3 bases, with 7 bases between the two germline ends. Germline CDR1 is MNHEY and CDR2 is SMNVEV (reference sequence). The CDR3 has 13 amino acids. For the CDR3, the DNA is TGTGCCAGCAGTTCCACTCCCAATCAGCCCCAGCATTTT. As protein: CASSSTPNQPQHF.

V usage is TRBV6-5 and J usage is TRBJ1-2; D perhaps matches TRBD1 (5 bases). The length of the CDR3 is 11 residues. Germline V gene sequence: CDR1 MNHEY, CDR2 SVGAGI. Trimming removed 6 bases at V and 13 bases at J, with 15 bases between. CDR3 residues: CASREGPVVTF. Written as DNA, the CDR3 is TGTGCCAGCAGGGAGGGACCAGTCGTCACCTTC.

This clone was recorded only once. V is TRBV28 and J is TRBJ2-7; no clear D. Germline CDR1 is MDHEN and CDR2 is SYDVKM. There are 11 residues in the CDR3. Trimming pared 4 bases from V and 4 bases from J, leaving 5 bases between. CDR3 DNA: TGTGCCAGCAGTTCCCTATACGAGCAGTACTTC. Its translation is CASSSLYEQYF.

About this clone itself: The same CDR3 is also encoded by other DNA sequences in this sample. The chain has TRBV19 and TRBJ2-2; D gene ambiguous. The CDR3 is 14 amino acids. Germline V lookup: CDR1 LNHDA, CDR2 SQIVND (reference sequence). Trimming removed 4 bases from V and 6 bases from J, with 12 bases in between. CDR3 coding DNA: TGTGCCAGTAGTACCCTACTTTCCCCCGGGGAGCTGTTTTTT. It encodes CASSTLLSPGELFF. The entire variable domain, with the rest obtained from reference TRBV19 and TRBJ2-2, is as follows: DGGITQSPKYLFRKEGQNVTLSCEQNLNHDAMYWYRQDPGQGLRLIYYSQIVNDFQKGDIAEGYSVSREKKESFPLTVTSAQKNPTAFYLCASSTLLSPGELFFGEGSRLTVL.

CDR3 in amino acids: CASQQGFNTEAFF. The CDR3 nucleotides read TGTGCCAGTCAACAGGGGTTTAACACTGAAGCTTTCTTT. The rearrangement links TRBV19 to TRBJ1-1, with TRBD1 matching over 7 bases. The CDR3 loop spans 13 amino acids. V gave up 8 bases and J gave up 2 bases; unmatched junction bases: 5. Germline values: CDR1 LNHDA, CDR2 SQIVND (reference sequence).

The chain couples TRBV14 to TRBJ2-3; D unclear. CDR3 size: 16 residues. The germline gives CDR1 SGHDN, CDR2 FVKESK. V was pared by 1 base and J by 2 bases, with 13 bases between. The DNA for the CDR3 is TGTGCCAGCAGCCAAGGGGTCCTATTTACCACAGATACGCAGTATTTT. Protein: CASSQGVLFTTDTQYF.

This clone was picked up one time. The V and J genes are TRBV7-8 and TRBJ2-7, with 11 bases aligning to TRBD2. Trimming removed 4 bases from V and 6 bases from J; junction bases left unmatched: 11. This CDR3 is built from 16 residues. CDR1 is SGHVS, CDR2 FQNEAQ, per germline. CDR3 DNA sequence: TGTGCCAGCAGCTCCTATACAACTAGCGGGAGTATCGAGCAGTACTTC. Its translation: CASSSYTTSGSIEQYF.

The CDR3 sequence is CASSIEPYNEQFF. CDR3 DNA: TGCGCCAGCAGCATCGAACCATACAATGAGCAGTTCTTC. The chain joins TRBV5-1 to TRBJ2-1; unclear D gene. V shed 4 bases and J shed 4 bases, with 9 bases lying between them. The germline V gene has CDR1 SGHRS and CDR2 YFSETQ. The CDR3 runs to 13 residues.

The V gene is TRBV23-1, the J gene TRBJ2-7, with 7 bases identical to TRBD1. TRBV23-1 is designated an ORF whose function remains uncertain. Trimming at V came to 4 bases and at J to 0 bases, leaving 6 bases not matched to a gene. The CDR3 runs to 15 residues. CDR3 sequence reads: CASSPWTGSSYEQYF. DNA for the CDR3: TGCGCCAGCAGTCCTTGGACAGGTAGCTCCTACGAGCAGTACTTC.

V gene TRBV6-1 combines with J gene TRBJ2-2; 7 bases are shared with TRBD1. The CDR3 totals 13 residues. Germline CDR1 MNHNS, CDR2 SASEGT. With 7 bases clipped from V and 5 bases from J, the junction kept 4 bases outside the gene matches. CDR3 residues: CASMKTGTGELFF. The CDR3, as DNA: TGTGCCAGCATGAAGACAGGGACCGGGGAGCTGTTTTTT.

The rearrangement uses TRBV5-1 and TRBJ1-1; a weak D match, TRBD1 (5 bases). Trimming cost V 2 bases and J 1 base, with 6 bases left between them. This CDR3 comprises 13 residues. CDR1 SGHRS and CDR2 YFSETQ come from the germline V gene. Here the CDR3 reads CASSLGANTEAFF. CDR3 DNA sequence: TGCGCCAGCAGCTTAGGGGCGAACACTGAAGCTTTCTTT.

CDR3 amino acids: CASSPPGTAPSHGYTF. For the CDR3, the DNA is TGCGCCAGCAGCCCTCCCGGGACAGCGCCGTCACATGGCTACACCTTC. The gene calls are TRBV4-1 and TRBJ1-2, with 7 bases lining up with TRBD1. The CDR3 loop spans 16 amino acids. J lost 6 bases, V lost 4 bases, and 14 bases had no gene match. CDR1 and CDR2 (germline): MGHRA, YSYEKL.

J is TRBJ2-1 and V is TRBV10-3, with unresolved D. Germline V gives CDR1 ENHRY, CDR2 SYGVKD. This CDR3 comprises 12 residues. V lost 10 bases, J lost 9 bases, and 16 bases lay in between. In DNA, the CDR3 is TGTGCCACCACCGGGCCAAAGGGTGAGCAGTTCTTC. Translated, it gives CATTGPKGEQFF.

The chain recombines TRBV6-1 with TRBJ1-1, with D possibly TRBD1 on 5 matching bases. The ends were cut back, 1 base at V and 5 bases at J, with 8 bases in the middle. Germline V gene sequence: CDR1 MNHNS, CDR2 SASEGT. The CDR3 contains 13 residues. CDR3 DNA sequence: TGTGCCAGCAGTGAAGTCGGGGCAACTGAAGCTTTCTTT. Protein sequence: CASSEVGATEAFF.

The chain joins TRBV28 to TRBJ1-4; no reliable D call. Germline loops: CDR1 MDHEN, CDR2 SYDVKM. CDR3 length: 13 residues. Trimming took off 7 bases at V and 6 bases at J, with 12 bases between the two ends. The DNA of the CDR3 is TGTGCCAGCACCTTAAGGTCTGATGAAAAACTGTTTTTT. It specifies CASTLRSDEKLFF.

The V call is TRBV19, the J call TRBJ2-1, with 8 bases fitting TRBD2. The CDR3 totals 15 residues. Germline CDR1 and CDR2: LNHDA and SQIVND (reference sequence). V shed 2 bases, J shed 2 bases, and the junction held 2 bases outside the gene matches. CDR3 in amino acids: CASSITSGTYNEQFF. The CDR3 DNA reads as TGTGCCAGTAGTATAACTAGCGGAACCTACAATGAGCAGTTCTTC.

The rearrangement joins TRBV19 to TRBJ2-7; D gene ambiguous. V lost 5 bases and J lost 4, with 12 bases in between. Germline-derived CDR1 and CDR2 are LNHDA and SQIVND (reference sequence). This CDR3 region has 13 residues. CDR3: CASSPTFGYEQYF. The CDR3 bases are TGTGCCAGTAGTCCCACCTTTGGGTACGAGCAGTACTTC. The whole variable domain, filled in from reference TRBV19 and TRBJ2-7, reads DGGITQSPKYLFRKEGQNVTLSCEQNLNHDAMYWYRQDPGQGLRLIYYSQIVNDFQKGDIAEGYSVSREKKESFPLTVTSAQKNPTAFYLCASSPTFGYEQYFGPGTRLTVT.

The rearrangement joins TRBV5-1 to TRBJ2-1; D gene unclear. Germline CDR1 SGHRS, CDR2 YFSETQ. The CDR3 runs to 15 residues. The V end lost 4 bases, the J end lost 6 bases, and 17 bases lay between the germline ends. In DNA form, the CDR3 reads TGCGCCAGCAGCCCGATTAGCATCTGGGGCAATGAGCAGTTCTTC. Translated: CASSPISIWGNEQFF.

For the CDR3, the DNA is TGCGCCAGCAGCTTGGGGTCAGGGGGAGGGTACGAGCAGTACTTC. Protein sequence: CASSLGSGGGYEQYF. The rearrangement joins TRBV5-1 to TRBJ2-7; either TRBD1 or TRBD2 may fit D (7 bases each). Trimming removed 0 bases from V and 4 bases from J, with 14 bases in between. There are 15 residues in the CDR3. Germline CDR1 is SGHRS and CDR2 is YFSETQ.

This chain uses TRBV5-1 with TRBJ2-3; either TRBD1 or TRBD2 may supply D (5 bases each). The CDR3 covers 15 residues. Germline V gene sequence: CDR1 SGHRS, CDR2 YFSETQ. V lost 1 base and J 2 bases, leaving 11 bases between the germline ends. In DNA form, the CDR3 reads TGCGCCAGCAGCTTGTACGGGGACCCCACAGATACGCAGTATTTT. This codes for CASSLYGDPTDTQYF.

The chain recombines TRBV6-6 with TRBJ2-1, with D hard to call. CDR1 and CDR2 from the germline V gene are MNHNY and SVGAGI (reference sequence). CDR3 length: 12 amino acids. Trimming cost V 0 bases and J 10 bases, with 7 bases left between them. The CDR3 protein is CASSYSVGEQFF. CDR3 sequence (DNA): TGTGCCAGCAGTTACTCGGTGGGGGAGCAGTTCTTC.

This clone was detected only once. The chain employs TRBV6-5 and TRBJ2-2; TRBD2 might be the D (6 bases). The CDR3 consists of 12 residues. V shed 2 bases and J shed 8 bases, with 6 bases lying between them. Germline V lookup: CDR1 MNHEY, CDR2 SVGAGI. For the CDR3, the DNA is TGTGCCAGCAGTTACGGAGGGGGGGAGCTGTTTTTT. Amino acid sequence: CASSYGGGELFF.

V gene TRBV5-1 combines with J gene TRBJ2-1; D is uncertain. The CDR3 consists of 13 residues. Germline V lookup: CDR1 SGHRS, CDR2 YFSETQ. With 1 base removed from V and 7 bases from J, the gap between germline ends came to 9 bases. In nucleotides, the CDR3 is TGCGCCAGCAGCTTGTTCCCAGGAAATGAGCAGTTCTTC. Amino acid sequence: CASSLFPGNEQFF.

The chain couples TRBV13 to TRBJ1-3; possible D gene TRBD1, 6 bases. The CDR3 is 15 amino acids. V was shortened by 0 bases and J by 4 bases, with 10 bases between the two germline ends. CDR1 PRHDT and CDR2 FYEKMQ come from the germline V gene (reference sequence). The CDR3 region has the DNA TGTGCCAGCAGCTTAGGTACAGGGCCAGGAAACACCATATATTTT. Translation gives CASSLGTGPGNTIYF. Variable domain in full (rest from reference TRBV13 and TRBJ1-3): AAGVIQSPRHLIKEKRETATLKCYPIPRHDTVYWYQQGPGQDPQFLISFYEKMQSDKGSIPDRFSAQQFSDYHSELNMSSLELGDSALYFCASSLGTGPGNTIYFGEGSWLTVV.